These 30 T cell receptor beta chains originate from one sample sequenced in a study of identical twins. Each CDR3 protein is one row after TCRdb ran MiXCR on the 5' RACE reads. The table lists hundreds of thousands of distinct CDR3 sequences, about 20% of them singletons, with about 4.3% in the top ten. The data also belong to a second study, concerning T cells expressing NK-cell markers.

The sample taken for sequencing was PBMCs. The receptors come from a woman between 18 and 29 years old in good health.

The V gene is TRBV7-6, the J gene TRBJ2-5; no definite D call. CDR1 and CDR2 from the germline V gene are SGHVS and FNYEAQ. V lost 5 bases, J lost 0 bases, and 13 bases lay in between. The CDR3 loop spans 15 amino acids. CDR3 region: CASSPQIQHQETQYF. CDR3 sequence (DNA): TGTGCCAGCAGCCCACAGATACAACACCAAGAGACCCAGTACTTC. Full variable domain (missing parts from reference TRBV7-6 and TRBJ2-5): GAGVSQSPRYKVTKRGQDVALRCDPISGHVSLYWYRQALGQGPEFLTYFNYEAQQDKSGLPNDRFSAERPEGSISTLTIQRTEQRDSAMYRCASSPQIQHQETQYFGPGTRLLVL.

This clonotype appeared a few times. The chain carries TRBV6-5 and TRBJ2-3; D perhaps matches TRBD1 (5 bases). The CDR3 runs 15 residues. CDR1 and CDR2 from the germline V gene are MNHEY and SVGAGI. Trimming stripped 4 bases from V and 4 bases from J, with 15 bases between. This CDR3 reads CASSLIGRAPDTQYF. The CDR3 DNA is TGTGCCAGCAGTTTAATTGGCAGGGCGCCAGATACGCAGTATTTT.

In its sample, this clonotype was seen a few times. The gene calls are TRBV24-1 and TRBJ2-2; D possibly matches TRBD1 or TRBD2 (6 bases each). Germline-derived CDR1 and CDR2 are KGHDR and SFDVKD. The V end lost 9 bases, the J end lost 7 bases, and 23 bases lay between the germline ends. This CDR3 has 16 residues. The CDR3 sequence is CATAGSGPRGGGELFF. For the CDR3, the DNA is TGTGCCACCGCTGGCAGCGGGCCCAGGGGAGGCGGGGAGCTGTTTTTT.

CDR3 nucleotide sequence: TGTGCCAGCAGTCCAAGGAAGGGACAGGAAGGAGGCTACACCTTC. Amino acids: CASSPRKGQEGGYTF. This sequence joins TRBV12-3 or TRBV12-4 and TRBJ1-2, with 8 bases matching TRBD1. J lost 8 bases, V lost 5 bases, and 13 bases had no gene match. The CDR3 has 15 amino acids.

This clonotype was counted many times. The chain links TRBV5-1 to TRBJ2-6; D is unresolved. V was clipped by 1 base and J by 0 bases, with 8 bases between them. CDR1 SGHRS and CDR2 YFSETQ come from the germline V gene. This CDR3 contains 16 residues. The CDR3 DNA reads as TGCGCCAGCAGCTTGCTACTATCCTCTGGGGCCAACGTCCTGACTTTC. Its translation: CASSLLLSSGANVLTF.

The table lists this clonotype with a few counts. The CDR3 DNA reads as TGTGCCAGCAGTTATCGCACGGGAGGGCGGGAGCAGTACTTC. Translation: CASSYRTGGREQYF. V gene TRBV6-2 or TRBV6-3 combines with J gene TRBJ2-7, with 8 bases fitting TRBD2. Germline CDR1 MNHEY, CDR2 SVGEGT. CDR3 length: 14 residues. V dropped 3 bases and J dropped 7; count of bases not matched to a gene: 8.

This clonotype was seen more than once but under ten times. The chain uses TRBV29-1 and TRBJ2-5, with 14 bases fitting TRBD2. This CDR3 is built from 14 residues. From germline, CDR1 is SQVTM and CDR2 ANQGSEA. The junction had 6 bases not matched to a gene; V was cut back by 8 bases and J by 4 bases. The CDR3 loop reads CSLGTSGSGETQYF. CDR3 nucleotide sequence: TGCAGCCTCGGGACTAGCGGGAGTGGAGAGACCCAGTACTTC. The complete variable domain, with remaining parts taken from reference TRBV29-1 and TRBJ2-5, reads SAVISQKPSRDICQRGTSLTIQCQVDSQVTMMFWYRQQPGQSLTLIATANQGSEATYESGFVIDKFPISRPNLTFSTLTVSNMSPEDSSIYLCSLGTSGSGETQYFGPGTRLLVL.

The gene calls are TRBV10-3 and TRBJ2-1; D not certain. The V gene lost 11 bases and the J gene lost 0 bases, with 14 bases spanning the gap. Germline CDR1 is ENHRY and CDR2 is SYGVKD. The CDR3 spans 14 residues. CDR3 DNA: TGTGCCTCGAAGGCTCTCAGCTCCTACAATGAGCAGTTCTTC. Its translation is CASKALSSYNEQFF.

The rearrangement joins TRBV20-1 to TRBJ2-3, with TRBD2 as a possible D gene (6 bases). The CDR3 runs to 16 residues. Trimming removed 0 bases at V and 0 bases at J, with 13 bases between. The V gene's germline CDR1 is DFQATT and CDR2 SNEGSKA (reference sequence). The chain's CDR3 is CSARDSGRPSTDTQYF. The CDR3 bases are TGCAGTGCTAGAGATAGCGGCAGACCGAGCACAGATACGCAGTATTTT.

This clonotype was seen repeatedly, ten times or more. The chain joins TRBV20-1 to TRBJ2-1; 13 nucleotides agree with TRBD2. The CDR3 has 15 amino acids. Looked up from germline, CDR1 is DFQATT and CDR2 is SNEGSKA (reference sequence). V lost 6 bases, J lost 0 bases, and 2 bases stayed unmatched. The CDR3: CSAWTSGSSYNEQFF. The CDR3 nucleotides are TGCAGTGCATGGACTAGCGGGAGCTCCTACAATGAGCAGTTCTTC.

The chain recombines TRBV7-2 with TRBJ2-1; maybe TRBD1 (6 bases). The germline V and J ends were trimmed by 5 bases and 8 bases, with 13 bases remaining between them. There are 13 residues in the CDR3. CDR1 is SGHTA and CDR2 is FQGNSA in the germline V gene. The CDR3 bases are TGTGCCAGCAGCAAGGGGACATGGGATGAGCAGTTCTTC. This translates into CASSKGTWDEQFF.

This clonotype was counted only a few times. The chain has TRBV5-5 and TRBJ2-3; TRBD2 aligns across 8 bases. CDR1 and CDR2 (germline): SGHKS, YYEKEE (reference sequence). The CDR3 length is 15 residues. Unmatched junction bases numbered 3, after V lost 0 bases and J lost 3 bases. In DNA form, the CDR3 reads TGTGCCAGCAGCTTGGAGGCGGGGGGAACAGATACGCAGTATTTT. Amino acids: CASSLEAGGTDTQYF.

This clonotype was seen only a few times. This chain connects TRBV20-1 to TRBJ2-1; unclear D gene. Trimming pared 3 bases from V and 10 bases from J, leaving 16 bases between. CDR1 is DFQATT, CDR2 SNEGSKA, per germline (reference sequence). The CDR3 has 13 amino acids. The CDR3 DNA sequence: TGCAGTGCTAGGGGCGCAAGTCTGTTGGAGCAGTTCTTC. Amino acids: CSARGASLLEQFF.

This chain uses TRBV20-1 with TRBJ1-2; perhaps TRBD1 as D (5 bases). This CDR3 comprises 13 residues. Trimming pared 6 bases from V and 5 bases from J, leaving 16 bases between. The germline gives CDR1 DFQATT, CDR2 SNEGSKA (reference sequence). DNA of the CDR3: TGCAGTGCCCAGGGTCCAACGAGTTATGGCTACACCTTC. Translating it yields CSAQGPTSYGYTF.

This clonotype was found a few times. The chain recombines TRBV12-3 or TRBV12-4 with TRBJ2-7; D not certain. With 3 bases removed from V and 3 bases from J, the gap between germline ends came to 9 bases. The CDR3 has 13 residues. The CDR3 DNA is TGTGCCAGCAGTTTCAGGCTCCACTACGAGCAGTACTTC. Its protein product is CASSFRLHYEQYF.

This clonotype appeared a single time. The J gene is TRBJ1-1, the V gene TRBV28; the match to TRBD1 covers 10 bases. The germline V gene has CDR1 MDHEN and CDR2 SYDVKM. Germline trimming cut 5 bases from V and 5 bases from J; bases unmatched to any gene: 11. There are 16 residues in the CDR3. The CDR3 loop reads CASSEPGQGKGTEAFF. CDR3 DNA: TGTGCCAGCAGTGAGCCGGGACAGGGGAAAGGGACTGAAGCTTTCTTT.

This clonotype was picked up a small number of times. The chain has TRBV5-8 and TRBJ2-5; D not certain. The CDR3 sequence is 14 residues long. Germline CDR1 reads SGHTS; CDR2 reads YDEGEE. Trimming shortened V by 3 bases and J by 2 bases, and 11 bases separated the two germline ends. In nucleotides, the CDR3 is TGTGCCAGCAGCTCGACACCCGAACAAGAGACCCAGTACTTC. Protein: CASSSTPEQETQYF. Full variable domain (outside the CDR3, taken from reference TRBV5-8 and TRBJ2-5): EAGVTQSPTHLIKTRGQQATLRCSPISGHTSVYWYQQALGLGLQFLLWYDEGEERNRGNFPPRFSGRQFPNYSSELNVNALELEDSALYLCASSSTPEQETQYFGPGTRLLVL.

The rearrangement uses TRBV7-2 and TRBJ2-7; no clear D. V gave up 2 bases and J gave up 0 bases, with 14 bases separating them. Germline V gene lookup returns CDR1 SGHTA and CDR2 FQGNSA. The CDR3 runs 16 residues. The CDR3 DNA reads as TGTGCCAGCAGCTTATCGGCCGGATTCAGCTCCTACGAGCAGTACTTC. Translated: CASSLSAGFSSYEQYF.

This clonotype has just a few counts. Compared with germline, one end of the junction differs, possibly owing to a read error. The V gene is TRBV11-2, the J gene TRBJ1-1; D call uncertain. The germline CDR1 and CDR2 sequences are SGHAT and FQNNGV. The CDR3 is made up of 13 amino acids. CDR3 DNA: TGTGCCAGCAGCCTAGAATCGGGCCCCCACTCATACTTT. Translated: CASSLESGPHSYF.

The CDR3 DNA reads as TGCGCCAGCAGCTTGGATTCGGGGGCGGACTATGGCTACACCTTC. Translating it yields CASSLDSGADYGYTF. The chain carries TRBV5-1 and TRBJ1-2; possibly TRBD1 for D (6 bases). Looked up from germline, CDR1 is SGHRS and CDR2 is YFSETQ. Between the trimmed V and J ends, which lost 0 bases and 3 bases, there was a span of 12 bases. The CDR3 sequence is 15 residues long.

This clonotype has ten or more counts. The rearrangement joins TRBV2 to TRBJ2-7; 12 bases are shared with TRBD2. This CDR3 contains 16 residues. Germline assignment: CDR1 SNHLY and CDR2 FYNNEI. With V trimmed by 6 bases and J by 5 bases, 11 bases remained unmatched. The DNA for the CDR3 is TGTGCCAGCAGAAAAGCGACTAGCGGGAGTGGAAACGAGCAGTACTTC. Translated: CASRKATSGSGNEQYF.

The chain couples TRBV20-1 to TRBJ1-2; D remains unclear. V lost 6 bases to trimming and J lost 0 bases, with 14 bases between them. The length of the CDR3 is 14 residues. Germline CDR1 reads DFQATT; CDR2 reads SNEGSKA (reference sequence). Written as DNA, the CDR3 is TGCAGTGCCCCAAGTAGCGTAGCTAACTATGGCTACACCTTC. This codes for CSAPSSVANYGYTF.

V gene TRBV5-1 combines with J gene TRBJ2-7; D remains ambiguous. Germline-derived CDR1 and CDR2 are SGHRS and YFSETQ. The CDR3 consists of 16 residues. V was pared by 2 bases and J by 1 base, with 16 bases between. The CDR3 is CASSFSGTTRSYEQYF. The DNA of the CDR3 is TGCGCCAGCAGCTTCTCTGGAACTACGAGGTCCTACGAGCAGTACTTC.

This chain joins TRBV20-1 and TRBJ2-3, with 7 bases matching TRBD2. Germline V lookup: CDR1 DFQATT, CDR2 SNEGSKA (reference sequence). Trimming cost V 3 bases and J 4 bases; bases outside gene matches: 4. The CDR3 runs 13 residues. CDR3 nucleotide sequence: TGCAGTGCTAGTCCAGCGGGGTCAGATACGCAGTATTTT. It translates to CSASPAGSDTQYF.

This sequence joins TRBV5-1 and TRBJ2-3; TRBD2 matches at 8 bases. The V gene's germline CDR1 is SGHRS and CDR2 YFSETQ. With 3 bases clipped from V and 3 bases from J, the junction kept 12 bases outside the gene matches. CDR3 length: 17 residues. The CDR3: CASSSSESSGVTDTQYF. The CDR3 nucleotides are TGCGCCAGCAGCTCCTCAGAGAGTAGCGGGGTTACAGATACGCAGTATTTT. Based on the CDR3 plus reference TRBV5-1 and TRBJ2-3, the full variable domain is KAGVTQTPRYLIKTRGQQVTLSCSPISGHRSVSWYQQTPGQGLQFLFEYFSETQRNKGNFPGRFSGRQFSNSRSEMNVSTLELGDSALYLCASSSSESSGVTDTQYFGPGTRLTVL.

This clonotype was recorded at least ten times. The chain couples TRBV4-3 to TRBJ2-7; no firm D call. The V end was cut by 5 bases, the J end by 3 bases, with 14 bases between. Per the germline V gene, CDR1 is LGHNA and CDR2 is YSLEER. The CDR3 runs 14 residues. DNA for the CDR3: TGCGCCAGCAGCACGACCGAAAGTGGCTACGAGCAGTACTTC. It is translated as CASSTTESGYEQYF.

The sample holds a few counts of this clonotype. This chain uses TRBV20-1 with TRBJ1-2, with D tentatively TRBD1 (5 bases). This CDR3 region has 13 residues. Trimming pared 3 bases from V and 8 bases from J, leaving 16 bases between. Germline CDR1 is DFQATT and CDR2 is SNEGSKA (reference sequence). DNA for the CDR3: TGCAGTGCTAGTACGAGACAGACCCTAGGCTACACCTTC. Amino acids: CSASTRQTLGYTF.

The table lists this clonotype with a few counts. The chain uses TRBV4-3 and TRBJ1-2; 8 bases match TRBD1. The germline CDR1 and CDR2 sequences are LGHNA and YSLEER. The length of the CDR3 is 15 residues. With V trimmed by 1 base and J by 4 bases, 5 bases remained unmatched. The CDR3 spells CASSQGSTGGYGYTF. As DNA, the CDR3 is TGCGCCAGCAGCCAAGGTTCAACAGGGGGCTATGGCTACACCTTC.

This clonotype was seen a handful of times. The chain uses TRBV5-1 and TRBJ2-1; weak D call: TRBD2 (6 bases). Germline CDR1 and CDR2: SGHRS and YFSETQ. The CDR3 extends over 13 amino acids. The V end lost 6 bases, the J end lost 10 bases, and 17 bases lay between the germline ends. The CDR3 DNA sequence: TGCGCCAGCAACAAGTCTCCGGGACTCGAGCAGTTCTTC. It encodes CASNKSPGLEQFF.

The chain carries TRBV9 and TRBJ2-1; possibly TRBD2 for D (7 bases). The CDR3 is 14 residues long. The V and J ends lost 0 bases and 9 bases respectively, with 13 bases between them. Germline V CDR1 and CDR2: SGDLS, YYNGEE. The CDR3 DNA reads TGTGCCAGCAGCGTAGCCGGGGGGCGAGGTGAGCAGTTCTTC. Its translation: CASSVAGGRGEQFF. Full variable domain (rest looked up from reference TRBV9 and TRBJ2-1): DSGVTQTPKHLITATGQRVTLRCSPRSGDLSVYWYQQSLDQGLQFLIQYYNGEERAKGNILERFSAQQFPDLHSELNLSSLELGDSALYFCASSVAGGRGEQFFGPGTRLTVL.